These 24 T cell receptor beta chains were all obtained from the same sample, sequenced in a study of cytomegalovirus exposure and HLA in healthy donors. The PCR had 60 Vbeta and 13 Jbeta primers. The data were produced by immunoSEQ multiplex PCR, yet TCRdb's version contains in-frame clones alone and is incomplete. The table counts some 72,000 clones; 0.83% lies in the top ten. Sequenced: PBMCs. The receptors derive from a boy younger than 18 in good health and CMV-seronegative.

This chain links TRBV19 with TRBJ2-7, with TRBD1 matching 9 bases. V shed 6 bases and J 2 bases; nucleotides not matched to a gene: 5. Germline CDR1 and CDR2: LNHDA and SQIVND (reference sequence). The CDR3 spans 14 residues. The CDR3 sequence is CASSKTGGTYEQYF. CDR3 coding DNA: TGTGCCAGTAGCAAAACAGGGGGCACCTACGAGCAGTACTTC. Complete variable domain (other parts from reference TRBV19 and TRBJ2-7): DGGITQSPKYLFRKEGQNVTLSCEQNLNHDAMYWYRQDPGQGLRLIYYSQIVNDFQKGDIAEGYSVSREKKESFPLTVTSAQKNPTAFYLCASSKTGGTYEQYFGPGTRLTVT.

The rearrangement joins TRBV30 to TRBJ2-7, with a weak D call TRBD1 (5 bases). CDR1 GTSNPN and CDR2 SVGIG come from the germline V gene (reference sequence). The length of the CDR3 is 11 residues. V was clipped by 5 bases and J by 5 bases, with 10 bases between them. In nucleotides, the CDR3 is TGTGCCTGGTCTTGGGGCGACGAGCAGTACTTC. This encodes CAWSWGDEQYF.

The chain uses TRBV27 and TRBJ1-1; 10 bases are a match to TRBD1. The ends lost 4 bases at V and 5 bases at J; junction bases unmatched: 4. The germline V gene has CDR1 MNHEY and CDR2 SMNVEV (reference sequence). The CDR3 has 14 residues. The CDR3 protein is CASSWTGGGTEAFF. The CDR3 DNA sequence: TGTGCCAGCAGTTGGACAGGGGGTGGTACTGAAGCTTTCTTT.

This chain connects TRBV4-2 to TRBJ2-3, with 8 bases fitting TRBD2. With V trimmed by 0 bases and J by 6 bases, 5 bases remained unmatched. Germline V lookup: CDR1 LGHNA, CDR2 YNFKEQ. The CDR3 runs 15 residues. The CDR3 loop reads CASSQEAGVPDTQYF. The CDR3 DNA reads TGTGCCAGCAGCCAAGAAGCGGGAGTTCCTGATACGCAGTATTTT.

The chain carries TRBV15 and TRBJ2-3; TRBD1 aligns across 10 bases. Losses at the gene ends were 0 bases for V and 4 bases for J; bases not matched to a gene: 4. CDR1 is LNHNV and CDR2 is YYDKDF in the germline V gene (reference sequence). The CDR3 has 16 residues. CDR3 in amino acids: CATSRDPGTGADTQYF. The CDR3 DNA is TGTGCCACCAGCAGAGATCCCGGGACAGGGGCAGATACGCAGTATTTT.

The gene calls are TRBV13 and TRBJ1-2, with 9 bases identical to TRBD1. V shed 5 bases, J shed 4 bases, and the junction held 11 bases outside the gene matches. In germline, CDR1 is PRHDT, CDR2 FYEKMQ (reference sequence). The CDR3 has 16 amino acids. CDR3 nucleotide sequence: TGTGCCAGCAGCCGAGTACCGGGACAGGGAAGCTATGGCTACACCTTC. Translation: CASSRVPGQGSYGYTF.

This chain connects TRBV4-1 to TRBJ2-7; possible D gene TRBD1, 6 bases. V was trimmed by 2 bases and J by 2 bases, leaving 7 bases between them. The V gene's germline CDR1 is MGHRA and CDR2 YSYEKL. The CDR3 loop spans 13 amino acids. The CDR3 region is CASSQQGTYEQYF. In nucleotides, the CDR3 is TGCGCCAGCAGCCAACAGGGGACCTACGAGCAGTACTTC.

The chain combines TRBV19 with TRBJ2-5, with 13 bases lining up with TRBD2. The CDR3 consists of 15 residues. The trim removed 7 bases at V and 2 bases at J, leaving 4 bases unmatched. Per the germline V gene, CDR1 is LNHDA and CDR2 is SQIVND (reference sequence). CDR3 nucleotides: TGTGCCAGTAAGCCGGGACTAGCGGGACAAGAGACCCAGTACTTC. This translates into CASKPGLAGQETQYF.

The chain joins TRBV15 to TRBJ2-2; TRBD1 agrees at 12 bases. CDR3 length: 18 residues. J gave up 2 bases and V 3 bases, and 7 bases lay outside the gene matches. The germline V gene has CDR1 LNHNV and CDR2 YYDKDF (reference sequence). CDR3 sequence reads: CATSRAPGQGANTGELFF. CDR3 DNA sequence: TGTGCCACCAGCAGGGCACCGGGACAGGGGGCCAACACCGGGGAGCTGTTTTTT.

The V gene is TRBV6-1, the J gene TRBJ1-2; D perhaps matches TRBD1 (5 bases). V lost 11 bases and J 8 bases, leaving 15 bases between the germline ends. Per the germline V gene, CDR1 is MNHNS and CDR2 is SASEGT. This CDR3 region has 11 residues. CDR3 loop: CASRGGDGYTF. The CDR3, as DNA: TGTGCCTCCCGCGGGGGGGACGGCTACACCTTC.

This chain uses TRBV15 with TRBJ2-1, with TRBD1 as a possible D gene (7 bases). This CDR3 has 14 amino acids. V was clipped by 0 bases and J by 8 bases, with 11 bases between them. Germline V CDR1 and CDR2: LNHNV, YYDKDF (reference sequence). The CDR3 DNA reads TGTGCCACCAGCAGAGATCCCAGGGGGGATGAGCAGTTCTTC. It yields the protein CATSRDPRGDEQFF. The variable domain in full, with the rest retrieved from reference TRBV15 and TRBJ2-1, is DAMVIQNPRYQVTQFGKPVTLSCSQTLNHNVMYWYQQKSSQAPKLLFHYYDKDFNNEADTPDNFQSRRPNTSFCFLDIRSPGLGDTAMYLCATSRDPRGDEQFFGPGTRLTVL.

The rearrangement joins TRBV4-1 to TRBJ2-2; 15 bases line up with TRBD2. The CDR3 is made up of 17 amino acids. CDR1 MGHRA and CDR2 YSYEKL come from the germline V gene. V lost 4 bases to trimming and J lost 7 bases; unmatched junction nucleotides: 7. CDR3: CASSPGTSGGKFGELFF. The DNA for the CDR3 is TGCGCCAGCAGCCCTGGGACTAGCGGGGGGAAATTCGGGGAGCTGTTTTTT.

J is TRBJ2-1 and V is TRBV15, with 8 positions matching TRBD2. From germline, CDR1 is LNHNV and CDR2 YYDKDF (reference sequence). This CDR3 region has 17 residues. V shed 3 bases, J shed 0 bases, and the junction held 7 bases outside the gene matches. The DNA for the CDR3 is TGTGCCACCAGCAGTTGGCTAGCGGGCCGCTCCTACAATGAGCAGTTCTTC. Amino acid sequence: CATSSWLAGRSYNEQFF.

This chain joins TRBV25-1 and TRBJ2-5, with 9 nucleotides matching TRBD2. Germline V gene sequence: CDR1 MGHDK, CDR2 SYGVNS. Losses at the gene ends were 2 bases for V and 2 bases for J; bases not matched to a gene: 6. The CDR3 is 16 amino acids. DNA for the CDR3: TGTGCCAGCAGTGAAATTAGTCTAGCGGGGCAAGAGACCCAGTACTTC. Translated: CASSEISLAGQETQYF.

The V call is TRBV4-3, the J call TRBJ2-7, with D perhaps TRBD2 (6 bases). Trimming cost V 5 bases and J 2 bases, with 10 bases left between them. The CDR3 contains 13 residues. The germline CDR1 and CDR2 sequences are LGHNA and YSLEER. CDR3 amino acids: CASSGGSAYEQYF. The DNA for the CDR3 is TGCGCCAGCAGCGGGGGGAGCGCCTACGAGCAGTACTTC.

This sequence joins TRBV6-5 and TRBJ1-1, with a tentative D call TRBD1 (6 bases). The CDR3 spans 11 residues. Germline V gives CDR1 MNHEY, CDR2 SVGAGI. V was pared by 7 bases and J by 6 bases, with 9 bases between. The CDR3 spells CASIQGPEAFF. The DNA of the CDR3 is TGTGCCAGCATACAGGGTCCTGAAGCTTTCTTT.

The chain links TRBV4-1 to TRBJ1-5; no clear D. Germline values: CDR1 MGHRA, CDR2 YSYEKL. V dropped 4 bases and J dropped 7 bases, with 17 bases sitting between them. There are 15 residues in the CDR3. CDR3 bases: TGCGCCAGCAGCCTTACGGAGAGGAGAGGGCAGCCCCAGCATTTT. Translation gives CASSLTERRGQPQHF.

The chain recombines TRBV6-4 with TRBJ1-2, with 12 nucleotides matching TRBD1. V gave up 2 bases and J gave up 4 bases; unmatched junction bases: 2. This CDR3 region has 15 residues. CDR1 is MRHNA and CDR2 is SNTAGT in the germline V gene. The CDR3 DNA reads TGTGCCAGCAGTGACGGGACAGGGGGCGCCTATGGCTACACCTTC. Amino acid sequence: CASSDGTGGAYGYTF.

The gene calls are TRBV5-1 and TRBJ2-1, with 12 bases lining up with TRBD2. Unmatched junction bases numbered 5, after V lost 5 bases and J lost 5 bases. CDR3 size: 15 residues. Germline V gene data show CDR1 as SGHRS and CDR2 as YFSETQ. Here the CDR3 DNA reads TGCGCCAGCAGAGAGACTAGCGGGAGCCACAATGAGCAGTTCTTC. Translation gives CASRETSGSHNEQFF.

V is TRBV10-3 and J is TRBJ2-7; 8 nucleotides agree with TRBD1. The CDR3 is made up of 13 amino acids. CDR1 is ENHRY, CDR2 SYGVKD, per germline. J was trimmed by 6 bases and V by 4 bases; bases with no gene match: 5. The CDR3 region is CAISGTGHGEQYF. CDR3 in DNA: TGTGCCATCAGTGGGACAGGGCATGGCGAGCAGTACTTC.

The chain employs TRBV5-4 and TRBJ1-1; D unclear. The V end lost 4 bases, the J end lost 2 bases, and 12 bases lay between the germline ends. Germline loops: CDR1 SGHNT, CDR2 YYREEE (reference sequence). The CDR3 runs 14 residues. CDR3 residues: CASSMSSENTEAFF. The CDR3 DNA reads TGTGCCAGCAGCATGTCCAGCGAAAACACTGAAGCTTTCTTT.

This chain links TRBV29-1 with TRBJ2-2; the match to TRBD2 covers 9 bases. The CDR3 extends over 16 amino acids. Per the germline V gene, CDR1 is SQVTM and CDR2 is ANQGSEA. With 4 bases clipped from V and 3 bases from J, the junction kept 9 bases outside the gene matches. CDR3 sequence (DNA): TGCAGCGTTGTTAGTGCGGGGGGGGTTGACACCGGGGAGCTGTTTTTT. This encodes CSVVSAGGVDTGELFF.

The V gene is TRBV5-1, the J gene TRBJ2-7; D remains ambiguous. The V end was cut by 7 bases, the J end by 1 base, with 15 bases between. The CDR3 extends over 14 amino acids. Germline values: CDR1 SGHRS, CDR2 YFSETQ. CDR3 residues: CASSFASASYEQYF. The CDR3 bases are TGCGCCAGCTCCTTTGCTTCCGCGTCCTACGAGCAGTACTTC.

A word on this clone: Other DNA sequences in this sample translate to the same CDR3. V usage is TRBV9 and J usage is TRBJ2-7; 8 nucleotides align to TRBD1. The germline gives CDR1 SGDLS, CDR2 YYNGEE. The CDR3 length is 14 residues. The J segment lost 2 bases and the V segment lost 5 bases, leaving 6 bases of the junction unmatched. The CDR3 DNA follows: TGTGCCAGCAGTGCCGGGACAGGACCCTACGAGCAGTACTTC. Encoded protein: CASSAGTGPYEQYF.